This T cell receptor (beta chain) was recorded in a study of regulatory T cells in long-lasting Graves disease. Looking at the study overall: Patients met the persistent Graves' disease definition after over 5 years of antithyroid drugs with positive TSH receptor antibodies.

In building TCR beta libraries, iRepertoire HTBI primers were used together with Arm-PCR of CDR3 regions. TCRdb recomputed calls from the multiplex PCR reads with MiXCR, one row per CDR3 protein. Seen here are some 370,000 distinct CDR3 sequences, 20% observed once, and the top ten hold around 20%. The V segment lost 2 bases and the J segment 7 bases; nucleotides outside the gene matches: 5. From germline, CDR1 is MDHEN and CDR2 SYDVKM. CDR3 size: 14 residues. The time point is: persistent/refractory GD, antithyroid drugs over 5 years with positive TRAb. RNA extracted from PBMCs served as the sequencing template. It was by American Thyroid Association guidelines that Graves' disease was diagnosed. Patients all came to the study from an endocrinology department in Xi'an, China. This clonotype was recorded at least ten times. The antigen remains undetermined. Broader study findings: Newly diagnosed patients had higher TCR diversity than persistent Graves' patients did.

Sequenced here: peripheral blood mononuclear cells (PBMCs), sampled when the disease was refractory, from a patient treated with antithyroid drugs. This chain links TRBV28 with TRBJ1-2, with 9 bases identical to TRBD1. The TCR originated in a female donor with Graves disease. The CDR3 loop is CASSLLQGAGGYTF. CDR3 bases: TGTGCCAGCAGTTTACTACAGGGGGCGGGTGGCTACACCTTC.